Presented here are 15 T cell receptor beta chains from one specimen sequenced in a study of read filtering for tumor transcriptome and immune sequencing. The library was built from about 400 ng RNA with molecular barcoded adaptors for alpha/delta and beta/gamma chains. In TCRdb, the reads were re-called with MiXCR into one record per CDR3 protein. This sample has about 58,000 distinct CDR3 sequences; 10% to 15% occur once, and the top ten carry approximately 16%. Sequencing was done on a sample of a population of CD138-negative cells sorted from bone marrow. The receptors here all came from a donor at least 40 years old with multiple myeloma.

This clonotype was recorded once. The rearrangement joins TRBV10-1 to TRBJ1-1; D remains ambiguous. CDR3 size: 13 residues. Germline V CDR1 and CDR2: WNHNN, SYGVQD (reference sequence). The V end lost 6 bases, the J end lost 1 base, and 9 bases lay between the germline ends. The DNA of the CDR3 is TGCGCCAGCAGAGTTGCCAAGAACACTGAAGCTTTCTTT. It is translated as CASRVAKNTEAFF.

This clonotype has just a few counts. This may arise from a read error, as a much more abundant clone is one base away. The chain links TRBV6-5 to TRBJ1-4; D might be TRBD1 (6 bases). Germline CDR1 reads MNHEY; CDR2 reads SVGAGI. This CDR3 is 14 amino acids long. V lost 8 bases to trimming and J lost 6 bases, with 16 bases between them. This CDR3 reads CASAQAGEHEKLFF. Written as DNA, the CDR3 is TGTGCCAGCGCCCAAGCAGGGGAACATGAAAAACTGTTTTTT.

The chain employs TRBV5-5 and TRBJ1-3, with a weak D call TRBD1 (6 bases). V was shortened by 5 bases and J by 1 base, with 13 bases between the two germline ends. The germline V gene has CDR1 SGHKS and CDR2 YYEKEE (reference sequence). The CDR3 totals 15 residues. The CDR3 loop reads CASRRTENSGNTIYF. The CDR3 coding sequence is TGTGCCAGCAGGCGGACAGAGAATTCTGGAAACACCATATATTTT.

This clonotype was seen many times. This likely comes from a read error, as the CDR3 has no conserved phenylalanine or tryptophan at its end. The chain recombines TRBV7-9 with TRBJ1-1; D remains ambiguous. V was shortened by 5 bases and J by 4 bases, with 8 bases between the two germline ends. CDR1 SEHNR and CDR2 FQNEAQ come from the germline V gene (reference sequence). The CDR3 spans 12 residues. The DNA of the CDR3 is TGTGCCAGCAGCAACTCGGTCACTGAAGCTTTCTTG. Protein: CASSNSVTEAFL.

A word on this clonotype: This may arise from a read error, as a much more abundant clone is one base away. The V gene is TRBV29-1, the J gene TRBJ2-7; TRBD1 aligns across 9 bases. CDR1 is SQVTM, CDR2 ANQGSEA, per germline. The CDR3 is made up of 12 amino acids. The CDR3 region has the DNA TGCAGCGTTGGGGACAGGGCCTACGTGCAGTACTTC. This encodes CSVGDRAYVQYF.

Notes on this clonotype: This may be a read error, as it is one base from a much larger clone. The chain recombines TRBV7-3 with TRBJ2-2; D may be TRBD1 or TRBD2 (5 bases each). The length of the CDR3 is 13 residues. The germline V gene has CDR1 SGHTA and CDR2 FQGTGA. CDR3 nucleotide sequence: TGTGCCAGCAGCTTAAGCAGGGCCGGGGAGCCGTTTTTT. Translated: CASSLSRAGEPFF.

This clonotype was recorded many times. V gene TRBV11-2 combines with J gene TRBJ2-1; no reliable D call. V lost 5 bases and J 5 bases, leaving 13 bases between the germline ends. CDR1 and CDR2 (germline): SGHAT, FQNNGV. This CDR3 is built from 14 residues. Here the CDR3 reads CASSLIGVHNEQFF. CDR3 in DNA: TGTGCCAGCAGCCTAATTGGGGTCCACAATGAGCAGTTCTTC.

This clonotype was observed at least ten times. The chain links TRBV7-2 to TRBJ2-7, with D unclear. Per the germline V gene, CDR1 is SGHTA and CDR2 is FQGNSA. The CDR3 length is 15 residues. Trimming stripped 3 bases from V and 5 bases from J, with 17 bases between. The CDR3 is CASSFGSRLSHEQYF. The CDR3 nucleotides read TGTGCCAGCAGCTTTGGGTCTAGGTTGAGCCACGAGCAGTACTTC.

This clonotype was recorded at least ten times. The chain is built from TRBV29-1 and TRBJ2-3, with 9 bases that match TRBD2. Losses at the gene ends were 5 bases for V and 3 bases for J; bases not matched to a gene: 9. Germline assignment: CDR1 SQVTM and CDR2 ANQGSEA. The CDR3 runs 15 residues. The CDR3 DNA reads TGCAGCGTTTTTGCAGCGGGGGGCTCTACAGATACGCAGTATTTT. Its protein product is CSVFAAGGSTDTQYF.

This clonotype was counted between two and nine times. With a much larger clone just one base away, this may be a read error. DNA of the CDR3: TGTGCCAGCCGGGACAGGGGTGTGAAGACTGTAGCTTTCTTT. Translated: CASRDRGVKTVAFF. The chain carries TRBV3-1 and TRBJ1-1, with 10 bases identical to TRBD1. The CDR3 is 14 amino acids. CDR1 is LGHDT, CDR2 YNNKEL, per germline (reference sequence). Together with reference TRBV3-1 and TRBJ1-1, the CDR3 gives the full variable domain: DTAVSQTPKYLVTQMGNDKSIKCEQNLGHDTMYWYKQDSKKFLKIMFSYNNKELIINETVPNRFSPKSPDKAHLNLHINSLELGDSAVYFCASRDRGVKTVAFFGQGTRLTVV.

This clonotype was found many times. The chain couples TRBV13 to TRBJ1-5; 9 bases line up with TRBD1. The CDR3 totals 18 residues. Unmatched junction bases numbered 12, after V lost 0 bases and J lost 6 bases. Germline lookup yields CDR1 PRHDT and CDR2 FYEKMQ (reference sequence). In DNA, the CDR3 is TGTGCCAGCAGCTTAGGAGTTTCCGGGACAGGGCGAGTTCAGCCCCAGCATTTT. It codes for CASSLGVSGTGRVQPQHF.

This clonotype was found a few times. Without the conserved terminal phenylalanine or tryptophan, this CDR3 likely stems from a read error. The chain couples TRBV5-1 to TRBJ1-6, with no clear D. The ends were cut back, 0 bases at V and 0 bases at J, with 7 bases in the middle. CDR3 length: 16 residues. From germline, CDR1 is SGHRS and CDR2 YFSETQ. The CDR3 loop is CASSLEPGSYNSPLHL. CDR3 DNA: TGCGCCAGCAGCTTGGAACCGGGCTCCTATAATTCACCCCTCCACCTT.

This clonotype came up many times. V and J are TRBV7-9 and TRBJ1-1; D call uncertain. V was shortened by 0 bases and J by 0 bases, with 5 bases between the two germline ends. The CDR3 runs 14 residues. Germline V lookup: CDR1 SEHNR, CDR2 FQNEAQ (reference sequence). The CDR3 DNA is TGTGCCAGCAGCTTAGCCCTTATGAACACTGAAGCTTTCTTT. Amino acid sequence: CASSLALMNTEAFF.

This clonotype was seen a few times. The CDR3: CATGQILGELFF. The DNA for the CDR3 is TGTGCCACCGGGCAGATCCTCGGGGAGCTGTTTTTT. The rearrangement joins TRBV24-1 to TRBJ2-2; D remains ambiguous. Germline V CDR1 and CDR2: KGHDR, SFDVKD. Trimming removed 9 bases from V and 7 bases from J, with 11 bases in between. This CDR3 contains 12 residues.

This clonotype has ten or more counts. V usage is TRBV29-1 and J usage is TRBJ2-7; a weak D match, TRBD1 (6 bases). Germline V gene sequence: CDR1 SQVTM, CDR2 ANQGSEA. The V gene lost 6 bases and the J gene lost 6 bases, with 12 bases spanning the gap. CDR3 length: 11 amino acids. The DNA of the CDR3 is TGCAGCGTCGTCGTCAGGGGCGAGCAGTACTTC. The encoded protein is CSVVVRGEQYF.